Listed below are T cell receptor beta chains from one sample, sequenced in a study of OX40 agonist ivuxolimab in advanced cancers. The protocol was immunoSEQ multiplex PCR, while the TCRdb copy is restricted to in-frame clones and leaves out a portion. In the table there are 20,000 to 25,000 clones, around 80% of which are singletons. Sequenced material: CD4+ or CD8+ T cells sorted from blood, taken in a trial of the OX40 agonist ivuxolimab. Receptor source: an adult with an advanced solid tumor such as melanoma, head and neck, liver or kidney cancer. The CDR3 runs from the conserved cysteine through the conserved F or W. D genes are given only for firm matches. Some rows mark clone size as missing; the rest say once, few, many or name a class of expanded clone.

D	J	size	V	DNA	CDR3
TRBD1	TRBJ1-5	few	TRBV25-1	TGTGCCAGCGCGGGACAGAATAGCAATCAGCCCCAGCATTTT	CASAGQNSNQPQHF
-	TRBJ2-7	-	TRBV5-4	TGTGCCAGCAGGGACCTGACAGACGTCACCTACGAGCAGTACTTC	CASRDLTDVTYEQYF
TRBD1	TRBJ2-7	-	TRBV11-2	TGTGCCAGCACTGACAGGGGTCCCTACGAGCAGTACTTC	CASTDRGPYEQYF
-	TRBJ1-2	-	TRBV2	TGTGCCAGCAGTCGGGCGGTAGTAGCTAACTATGGCTACACCTTC	CASSRAVVANYGYTF
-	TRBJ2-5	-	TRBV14	TGTGCCAGCAGCCCTACTCTAGGGACCCAGTACTTC	CASSPTLGTQYF
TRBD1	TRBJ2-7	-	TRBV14	TGTGCCAGCAGCTCCCGGGACAGCTCCTACGAGCAGTACTTC	CASSSRDSSYEQYF
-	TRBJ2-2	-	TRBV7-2	TGTGCCAGCAGGTTGTACACCGGGGAGCTGTTTTTT	CASRLYTGELFF
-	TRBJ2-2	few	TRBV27	TGTGCCAGCAGTTTATCGGGCCAGTACACCGGGGAGCTGTTTTTT	CASSLSGQYTGELFF
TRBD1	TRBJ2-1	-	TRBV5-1	TGCGCCAGAAACCCTAACAGGGGCTCCTACAATGAGCAGTTCTTC	CARNPNRGSYNEQFF
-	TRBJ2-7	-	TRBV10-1	TGCGCCAGCAGTACGAGGGAGACGGGCGAGCAGTACTTC	CASSTRETGEQYF
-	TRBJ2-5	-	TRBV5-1	TGCGCCAGCATCCACGGGGAGACCCAGTACTTC	CASIHGETQYF
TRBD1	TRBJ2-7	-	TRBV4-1	TGCGCCAGCAGCCAAACGACAGGGTTCGACGAGCAGTACTTC	CASSQTTGFDEQYF
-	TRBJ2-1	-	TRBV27	TGTGCCAGCAGTTTAGGGGCTGACAATGAGCAGTTCTTC	CASSLGADNEQFF
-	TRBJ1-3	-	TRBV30	TGTGCCTGGGACAGGTCTGGAAACACCATATATTTT	CAWDRSGNTIYF
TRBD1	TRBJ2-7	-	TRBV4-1	TGCGCCAGCAGCCTCCCAGCCCCGGGACAGACTAACTCCTACGAGCAGTACTTC	CASSLPAPGQTNSYEQYF
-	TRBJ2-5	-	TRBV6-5	TGTGCCAGCAGTTATACAGGTGGAAACCAAGAGACCCAGTACTTC	CASSYTGGNQETQYF
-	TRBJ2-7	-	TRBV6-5	TGTGCCAGCAGTTTTGGGACGTTAGGCACCTACGAGCAGTACTTC	CASSFGTLGTYEQYF
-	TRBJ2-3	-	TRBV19	TGTGCCAGTAGTATAGTGGCGAGTCCTACAGATACGCAGTATTTT	CASSIVASPTDTQYF
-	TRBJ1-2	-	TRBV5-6	TGTGCCAGCAGCTTGGGGACAGTGAAATATGGCTACACCTTC	CASSLGTVKYGYTF
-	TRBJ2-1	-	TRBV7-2	TGTGCCAGCAGCTTAGCGATCAGGGAGTCCCCGTTCTTC	CASSLAIRESPFF
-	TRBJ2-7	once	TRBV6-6	TGTGCCAGCAGTTACTGGGGTCCCGGTGGCGAGCAGTACTTC	CASSYWGPGGEQYF
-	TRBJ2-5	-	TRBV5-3	TGTGCCAGAAGCCCTCCCTGGGGCGGAGAGACCCAGTACTTC	CARSPPWGGETQYF
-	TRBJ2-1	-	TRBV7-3	TGTGCCAGCAGCTTCGAGCCAGGTTATGAGCAGTTCTTC	CASSFEPGYEQFF
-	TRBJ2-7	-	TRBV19	TGTGCCAGTAGTCTATCAGGGTGGGACTACGAGCAGTACTTC	CASSLSGWDYEQYF
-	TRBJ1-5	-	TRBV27	TGTGCCAGCAGTTTAAGTCTCAATCAGCCCCAGCATTTT	CASSLSLNQPQHF
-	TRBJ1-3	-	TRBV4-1	TGCGCCAGCAGCCAAGAATTGACCTCTGGAAACACCATATATTTT	CASSQELTSGNTIYF